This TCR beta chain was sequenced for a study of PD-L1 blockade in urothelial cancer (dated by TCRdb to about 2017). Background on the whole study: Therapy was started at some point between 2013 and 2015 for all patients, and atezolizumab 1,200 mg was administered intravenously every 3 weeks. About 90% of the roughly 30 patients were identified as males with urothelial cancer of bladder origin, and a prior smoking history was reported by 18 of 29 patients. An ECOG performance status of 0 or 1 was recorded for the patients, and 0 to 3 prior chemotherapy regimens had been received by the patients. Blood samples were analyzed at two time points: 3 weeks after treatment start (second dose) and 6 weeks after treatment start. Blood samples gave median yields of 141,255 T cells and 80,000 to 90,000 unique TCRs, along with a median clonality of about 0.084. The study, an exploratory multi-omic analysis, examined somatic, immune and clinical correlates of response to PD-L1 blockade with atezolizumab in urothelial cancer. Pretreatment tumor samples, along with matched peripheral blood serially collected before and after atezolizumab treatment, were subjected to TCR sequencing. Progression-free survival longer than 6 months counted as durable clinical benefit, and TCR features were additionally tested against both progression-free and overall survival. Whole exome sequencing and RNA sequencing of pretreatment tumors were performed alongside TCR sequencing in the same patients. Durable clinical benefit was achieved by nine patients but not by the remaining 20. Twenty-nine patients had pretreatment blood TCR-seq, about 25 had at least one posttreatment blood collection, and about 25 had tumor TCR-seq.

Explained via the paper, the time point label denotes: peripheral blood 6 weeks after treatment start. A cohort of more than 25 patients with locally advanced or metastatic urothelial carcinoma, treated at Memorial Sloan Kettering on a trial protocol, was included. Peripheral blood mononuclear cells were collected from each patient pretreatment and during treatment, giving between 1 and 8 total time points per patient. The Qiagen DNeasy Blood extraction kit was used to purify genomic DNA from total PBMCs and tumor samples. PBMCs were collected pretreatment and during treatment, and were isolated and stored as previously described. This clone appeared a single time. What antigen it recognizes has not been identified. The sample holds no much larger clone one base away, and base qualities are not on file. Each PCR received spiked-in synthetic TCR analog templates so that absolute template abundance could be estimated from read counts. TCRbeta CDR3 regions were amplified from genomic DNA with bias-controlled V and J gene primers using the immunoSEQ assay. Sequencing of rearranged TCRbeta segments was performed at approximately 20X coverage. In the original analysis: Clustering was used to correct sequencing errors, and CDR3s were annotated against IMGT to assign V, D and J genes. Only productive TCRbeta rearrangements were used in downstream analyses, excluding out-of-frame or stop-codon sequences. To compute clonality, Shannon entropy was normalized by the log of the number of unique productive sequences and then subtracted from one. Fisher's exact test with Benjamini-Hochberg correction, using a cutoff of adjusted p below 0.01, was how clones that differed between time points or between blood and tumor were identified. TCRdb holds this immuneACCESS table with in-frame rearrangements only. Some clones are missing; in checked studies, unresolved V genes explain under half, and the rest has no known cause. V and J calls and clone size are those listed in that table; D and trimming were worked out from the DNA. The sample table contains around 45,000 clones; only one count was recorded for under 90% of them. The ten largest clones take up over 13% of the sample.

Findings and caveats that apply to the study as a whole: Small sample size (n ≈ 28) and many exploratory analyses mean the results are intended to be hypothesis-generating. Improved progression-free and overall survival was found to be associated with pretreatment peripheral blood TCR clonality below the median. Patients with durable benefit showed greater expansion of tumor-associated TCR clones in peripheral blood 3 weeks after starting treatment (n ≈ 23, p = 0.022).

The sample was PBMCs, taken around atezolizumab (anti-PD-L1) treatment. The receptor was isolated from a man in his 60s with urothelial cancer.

CDR3 sequence: CAISESSQDSPLHF. The DNA sequence reads TGTGCCATCAGTGAGTCGAGTCAGGATTCACCCCTCCACTTT. The sequence is built from TRBV10-3 and TRBJ1-6; the D gene cannot be named for sure. CDR1 is given as ENHRY and CDR2 as SYGVKD, both from the germline V gene. The germline ends are 8 bases apart after V is trimmed by 0 bases and J by 8 bases. The CDR3 spans 14 residues, from the cysteine through the phenylalanine. CDR3 DNA only is kept here, 42 bases in frame from base 1.